Listed here is a single TCR beta chain. This clonotype occurred many times. Its antigen specificity is not known. Base qualities are not at hand, and no much larger clone is one base apart. The sample was run on an Illumina HiSeq 1500. The public reads were run again by TCRdb, first through fastp at Q25 and then through MiXCR, and only productive beta chains were kept. When rows share a CDR3 protein, they turn into one entry using the most common DNA and genes. The sample data list 900,000 to 950,000 distinct CDR3 sequences, and around 32% of these were observed just once. The top ten hold roughly 13% of the sample. This entry belongs to a study of T cell repertoires in cytomegalovirus infection (dated by TCRdb to 2018 to 2020). In terms of the full investigation: The peptide stimulations were aimed at well-studied HLA-B-restricted epitopes as well as recently identified HLA-C-restricted CMV epitopes, whose presentation resists viral immunomodulation. Because public TCR beta signatures pointed to carriage of CMV infection together with the matching HLA type, the HLA type of each donor mattered for the analysis.

Cut back by 6 bases and 1 base, the V and J ends lie 13 bases apart. The germline V gene provides CDR1 MNHEY and CDR2 SVGEGT. The CDR3, from cysteine to phenylalanine, totals 15 residues. Only the CDR3 DNA is retained, 45 bases long and in frame from the first base. In light of the paper, this sample's treatment or condition label describes: in vitro stimulation with specific CMV peptide epitopes to enrich CMV-specific T cells. Broader findings and caveats from the paper: The ex vivo response was dominated by HLA-C-restricted CMV-specific TCR beta clonotypes, which also provided the single most frequent clonotype in two of eight donors. In both this cohort and an independent roughly 400-donor cohort, the cumulative frequency of public TCR beta family members distinguished carriers of CMV infection plus the relevant HLA type.

This clonotype was obtained from a human donor in good health (CMV status not recorded). Some clones in this sample may be carry-over from other donors' samples. Material: cultured CD8+ T cells from PBMCs, obtained from culture after CMV antigen stimulation. The chain joins TRBV6-2 or TRBV6-3 to TRBJ1-5; there is no confident call for the D gene. CDR3 reads: CASSSGGMSNQPQHF. The DNA sequence is TGTGCCAGCAGCTCGGGAGGGATGAGCAATCAGCCCCAGCATTTT.